These 25 T cell receptor beta chains were sequenced from one sample in a study of shared clonotypes between healthy human individuals (dated by TCRdb to between 2020 and 2021). For the CD8 naive samples, CD45RO-negative cells were positively selected for CCR7, yielding a CD45RA+CCR7+ population from which TemRA cells were excluded. The library was made by the immunoSEQ multiplex PCR assay. TCRdb limited this immuneACCESS table to in-frame rearrangements with V and J called. A share of clones is missing; checked studies link under half to unresolved V genes, and the rest is unexplained. Recorded for this sample are about 2.2 million clones; 90% to 95% of them occurred a single time. Around 1.8% of the sample rests with the top ten. What was sequenced was naive CD8+ T cells from PBMCs. What this sample's cell subset or site label stands for: CD45RA+CCR7+. The receptor source for this set is a man younger than 30 in good health. Some clones in this sample may be carry-over from other donors' samples.

This clone has just one count. This specimen includes other DNA sequences encoding the same CDR3. The J gene is TRBJ2-7, the V gene TRBV27, with D unresolved. V was trimmed by 3 bases and J by 1 base, leaving 7 bases between them. The CDR3 has 13 amino acids. Looked up from germline, CDR1 is MNHEY and CDR2 is SMNVEV (reference sequence). The CDR3 here is CASSFGQSYEQYF. CDR3 DNA: TGTGCCAGCAGTTTCGGGCAATCCTACGAGCAGTACTTC.

The chain employs TRBV5-8 and TRBJ1-1; the match to TRBD1 covers 8 bases. V lost 3 bases and J lost 4; bases outside the gene matches: 8. The V gene's germline CDR1 is SGHTS and CDR2 YDEGEE. The CDR3 length is 15 residues. CDR3 DNA sequence: TGTGCCAGCAGCTACCAGGGGGCCCCGGTCACTGAAGCTTTCTTT. Translating gives CASSYQGAPVTEAFF.

This chain connects TRBV19 to TRBJ2-1; the D gene is possibly TRBD1 (5 bases). The CDR3 is 13 amino acids. Germline V lookup: CDR1 LNHDA, CDR2 SQIVND (reference sequence). V lost 0 bases, J lost 10 bases, and 10 bases lay in between. DNA for the CDR3: TGTGCCAGTAGTATAGAGGCTTGGACAGAGCAGTTCTTC. This sequence encodes CASSIEAWTEQFF.

The V gene is TRBV19, the J gene TRBJ1-2; D might be TRBD1 (6 bases). The germline V and J ends were trimmed by 3 bases and 3 bases, with 14 bases remaining between them. CDR1 is LNHDA and CDR2 is SQIVND in the germline V gene (reference sequence). This CDR3 spans 15 amino acids. The CDR3 sequence: CASSIPRGFDYGYTF. In nucleotides, the CDR3 is TGTGCCAGTAGTATCCCCAGGGGTTTCGACTATGGCTACACCTTC.

This CDR3 is CASSDTGGTDEQYF. The CDR3 region has the DNA TGTGCCAGCAGCGACACAGGGGGCACGGACGAGCAGTACTTC. V gene TRBV28 combines with J gene TRBJ2-7; 9 bases match TRBD1. Germline V gene sequence: CDR1 MDHEN, CDR2 SYDVKM. The junction had 8 bases not matched to a gene; V was cut back by 6 bases and J by 5 bases. This CDR3 has 14 amino acids.

This chain's CDR3 is CASSFDPGQGYEQFF. CDR3 nucleotide sequence: TGTGCCAGCAGCTTCGACCCGGGACAGGGCTATGAGCAGTTCTTC. The V call is TRBV5-6, the J call TRBJ2-1; 9 bases line up with TRBD1. Germline CDR1 is SGHDT and CDR2 is YYEEEE. CDR3 size: 15 residues. V was clipped by 2 bases and J by 8 bases; unmatched bases: 8.

The chain joins TRBV7-9 to TRBJ2-1, with 7 bases matching TRBD2. The V and J ends lost 5 bases and 6 bases, in that order; junction bases with no gene match: 19. This CDR3 region has 18 residues. The germline CDR1 and CDR2 sequences are SEHNR and FQNEAQ (reference sequence). This chain's CDR3 is CASSQPREARETRNEQFF. For the CDR3, the DNA is TGTGCCAGCAGCCAACCCCGGGAGGCGCGGGAGACACGCAATGAGCAGTTCTTC.

V gene TRBV13 combines with J gene TRBJ2-2; TRBD1 aligns across 7 bases. This CDR3 region has 14 residues. Trimming cost V 5 bases and J 3 bases; bases outside gene matches: 3. CDR1 and CDR2 (germline): PRHDT, FYEKMQ (reference sequence). CDR3 sequence reads: CASSRQGYTGELFF. The CDR3 bases are TGTGCCAGCAGCCGACAGGGATACACCGGGGAGCTGTTTTTT.

Comments on this clone: The same CDR3 also results from other DNA sequences found in this sample. V gene TRBV9 combines with J gene TRBJ2-7; 8 bases agree with TRBD2. The CDR3 sequence is 15 residues long. V gave up 0 bases and J gave up 4 bases; unmatched junction bases: 6. Looked up from germline, CDR1 is SGDLS and CDR2 is YYNGEE. As DNA, the CDR3 is TGTGCCAGCAGCGTAGCGGGAGGGCCTGCGTACGAGCAGTACTTC. This gives the protein CASSVAGGPAYEQYF. The variable domain in full, completed from reference TRBV9 and TRBJ2-7, reads DSGVTQTPKHLITATGQRVTLRCSPRSGDLSVYWYQQSLDQGLQFLIQYYNGEERAKGNILERFSAQQFPDLHSELNLSSLELGDSALYFCASSVAGGPAYEQYFGPGTRLTVT.

The chain carries TRBV9 and TRBJ1-1; D is perhaps TRBD1 (6 bases). The CDR3 runs to 14 residues. From germline, CDR1 is SGDLS and CDR2 YYNGEE. V gave up 1 base and J gave up 8 bases, with 15 bases separating them. The CDR3 nucleotides read TGTGCCAGCAGCGTAACGATTGGGGGCAGCGAAGCTTTCTTT. It codes for CASSVTIGGSEAFF.

This clone was seen once. The identical CDR3 is also encoded by other nucleotide sequences in the sample. The CDR3 loop reads CASSLYRTDTQYF. The CDR3 region has the DNA TGTGCCAGCAGTTTATATCGTACAGATACGCAGTATTTT. V and J are TRBV27 and TRBJ2-3; no definite D call. V lost 1 base to trimming and J lost 3 bases, with 5 bases between them. CDR1 and CDR2 (germline): MNHEY, SMNVEV (reference sequence). This CDR3 comprises 13 residues.

The table lists this clone with a count of one. The chain joins TRBV7-6 to TRBJ2-1; 14 nucleotides align to TRBD2. The V segment lost 3 bases and the J segment 9 bases; nucleotides outside the gene matches: 1. This CDR3 contains 14 residues. Germline CDR1 reads SGHVS; CDR2 reads FNYEAQ. The CDR3 DNA sequence: TGTGCCAGCAGCTTTGGACTAGCGGGAGGTGAGCAGTTCTTC. Translated: CASSFGLAGGEQFF. The full variable domain, in which reference TRBV7-6 and TRBJ2-1 provide the parts outside the CDR3, is GAGVSQSPRYKVTKRGQDVALRCDPISGHVSLYWYRQALGQGPEFLTYFNYEAQQDKSGLPNDRFSAERPEGSISTLTIQRTEQRDSAMYRCASSFGLAGGEQFFGPGTRLTVL.

V and J are TRBV6-6 and TRBJ2-3, with 7 bases matching TRBD2. Germline CDR1 is MNHNY and CDR2 is SVGAGI (reference sequence). With V trimmed by 0 bases and J by 4 bases, 7 bases remained unmatched. The CDR3 runs to 16 residues. DNA for the CDR3: TGTGCCAGCAGTTACTCGAAGGCCGGGAGGTCAGATACGCAGTATTTT. Its protein product is CASSYSKAGRSDTQYF.

V gene TRBV7-2 combines with J gene TRBJ2-7, with D perhaps matching TRBD1 (6 bases). Trimming removed 6 bases at V and 6 bases at J, with 12 bases between. CDR1 and CDR2 (germline): SGHTA, FQGNSA. The CDR3 sequence is 12 residues long. CDR3 sequence reads: CASRHGQLEQYF. The CDR3 DNA reads TGTGCCAGCAGACACGGACAGCTCGAGCAGTACTTC.

The genes are TRBV7-2 and TRBJ2-1; no clear D. V was cut by 5 bases and J by 0 bases, with 5 bases left in between. CDR1 SGHTA and CDR2 FQGNSA come from the germline V gene. This CDR3 comprises 13 residues. The CDR3 DNA is TGTGCCAGCAGCCAGAGCTCCTACAATGAGCAGTTCTTC. This encodes CASSQSSYNEQFF.

CDR3 residues: CASSPLGGEPQHF. The CDR3 region has the DNA TGTGCCAGCAGTCCACTGGGGGGGGAGCCCCAGCATTTT. V gene TRBV28 combines with J gene TRBJ1-5, with a possible D match to TRBD1 (5 bases). Deletions cut 5 bases from V and 8 bases from J, with 13 bases between. Germline assignment: CDR1 MDHEN and CDR2 SYDVKM. The CDR3 runs to 13 residues.

V and J are TRBV30 and TRBJ1-2; D not resolved. This CDR3 is built from 8 residues. V shed 5 bases and J shed 12 bases, with 7 bases lying between them. CDR1 GTSNPN and CDR2 SVGIG come from the germline V gene (reference sequence). This CDR3 is CAWVLNTF. The DNA for the CDR3 is TGTGCCTGGGTCCTAAACACCTTC.

This clone was recorded once. This sequence joins TRBV6-6 and TRBJ2-3, with D perhaps assigned TRBD1 or TRBD2 (7 bases each). Trimming pared 10 bases from V and 2 bases from J, leaving 13 bases between. Germline CDR1 and CDR2: MNHNY and SVGAGI (reference sequence). The CDR3 is 13 residues long. As DNA, the CDR3 is TGTGCCACCGCAGGGGGGGTCACAGATACGCAGTATTTT. The encoded protein is CATAGGVTDTQYF.

This chain joins TRBV30 and TRBJ1-2; the match to TRBD1 covers 7 bases. V gave up 4 bases and J gave up 2 bases; unmatched junction bases: 13. The CDR3 spans 16 residues. The germline CDR1 and CDR2 sequences are GTSNPN and SVGIG (reference sequence). The CDR3 loop reads CAWTTGTADINYGYTF. In DNA form, the CDR3 reads TGTGCCTGGACCACCGGGACAGCCGATATAAACTATGGCTACACCTTC. Supplemented by reference TRBV30 and TRBJ1-2, the full variable domain reads SQTIHQWPATLVQPVGSPLSLECTVEGTSNPNLYWYRQAAGRGLQLLFYSVGIGQISSEVPQNLSASRPQDRQFILSSKKLLLSDSGFYLCAWTTGTADINYGYTFGSGTRLTVV.

Comments on this clone: In the same sample, other DNA sequences code for this CDR3. The J gene is TRBJ2-5, the V gene TRBV5-1; 8 nucleotides line up with TRBD1. V trimming: 4 bases; J trimming: 3 bases; junction bases outside the gene matches: 5. CDR1 and CDR2 (germline): SGHRS, YFSETQ. The CDR3 consists of 14 residues. The CDR3 spells CASSTGQGEETQYF. The CDR3 DNA reads TGCGCCAGCAGCACCGGACAGGGCGAAGAGACCCAGTACTTC.

The V gene is TRBV19, the J gene TRBJ1-1; D not certain. Germline V gives CDR1 LNHDA, CDR2 SQIVND (reference sequence). The germline V and J ends were trimmed by 9 bases and 2 bases, with 19 bases remaining between them. The CDR3 spans 15 residues. The CDR3 is CASNPLPAANTEAFF. CDR3 DNA sequence: TGTGCCAGCAACCCCCTCCCCGCGGCCAACACTGAAGCTTTCTTT.

V gene TRBV9 combines with J gene TRBJ2-7; 7 nucleotides match TRBD1. Unmatched junction bases numbered 11, after V lost 4 bases and J lost 4 bases. Per germline, CDR1 SGDLS and CDR2 YYNGEE. The length of the CDR3 is 15 residues. CDR3 residues: CASSSLDRPDYEQYF. CDR3 nucleotide sequence: TGTGCCAGCAGCTCCCTGGACAGGCCGGATTACGAGCAGTACTTC.

This chain links TRBV27 with TRBJ1-2; 9 bases fit TRBD1. The length of the CDR3 is 14 residues. Germline trimming cut 6 bases from V and 4 bases from J; bases unmatched to any gene: 6. Looked up from germline, CDR1 is MNHEY and CDR2 is SMNVEV (reference sequence). DNA for the CDR3: TGTGCCAGCAGGCTGACAGGGGGGGGCTATGGCTACACCTTC. Amino acids: CASRLTGGGYGYTF.

The rearrangement joins TRBV7-9 to TRBJ2-7; 9 positions agree with TRBD1. This CDR3 is built from 15 residues. Germline-derived CDR1 and CDR2 are SEHNR and FQNEAQ (reference sequence). V lost 5 bases and J lost 5; bases outside the gene matches: 10. This CDR3 reads CASSTWTGDIHEQYF. As DNA, the CDR3 is TGTGCCAGCAGCACCTGGACAGGGGATATCCACGAGCAGTACTTC.

The gene calls are TRBV27 and TRBJ2-7; 9 nucleotides align to TRBD2. Germline V gene lookup returns CDR1 MNHEY and CDR2 SMNVEV (reference sequence). The CDR3 sequence is 15 residues long. With V trimmed by 7 bases and J by 2 bases, 9 bases remained unmatched. The CDR3 loop is CASKIALAGTYEQYF. CDR3 in DNA: TGTGCCAGCAAAATCGCCCTAGCGGGGACCTACGAGCAGTACTTC.